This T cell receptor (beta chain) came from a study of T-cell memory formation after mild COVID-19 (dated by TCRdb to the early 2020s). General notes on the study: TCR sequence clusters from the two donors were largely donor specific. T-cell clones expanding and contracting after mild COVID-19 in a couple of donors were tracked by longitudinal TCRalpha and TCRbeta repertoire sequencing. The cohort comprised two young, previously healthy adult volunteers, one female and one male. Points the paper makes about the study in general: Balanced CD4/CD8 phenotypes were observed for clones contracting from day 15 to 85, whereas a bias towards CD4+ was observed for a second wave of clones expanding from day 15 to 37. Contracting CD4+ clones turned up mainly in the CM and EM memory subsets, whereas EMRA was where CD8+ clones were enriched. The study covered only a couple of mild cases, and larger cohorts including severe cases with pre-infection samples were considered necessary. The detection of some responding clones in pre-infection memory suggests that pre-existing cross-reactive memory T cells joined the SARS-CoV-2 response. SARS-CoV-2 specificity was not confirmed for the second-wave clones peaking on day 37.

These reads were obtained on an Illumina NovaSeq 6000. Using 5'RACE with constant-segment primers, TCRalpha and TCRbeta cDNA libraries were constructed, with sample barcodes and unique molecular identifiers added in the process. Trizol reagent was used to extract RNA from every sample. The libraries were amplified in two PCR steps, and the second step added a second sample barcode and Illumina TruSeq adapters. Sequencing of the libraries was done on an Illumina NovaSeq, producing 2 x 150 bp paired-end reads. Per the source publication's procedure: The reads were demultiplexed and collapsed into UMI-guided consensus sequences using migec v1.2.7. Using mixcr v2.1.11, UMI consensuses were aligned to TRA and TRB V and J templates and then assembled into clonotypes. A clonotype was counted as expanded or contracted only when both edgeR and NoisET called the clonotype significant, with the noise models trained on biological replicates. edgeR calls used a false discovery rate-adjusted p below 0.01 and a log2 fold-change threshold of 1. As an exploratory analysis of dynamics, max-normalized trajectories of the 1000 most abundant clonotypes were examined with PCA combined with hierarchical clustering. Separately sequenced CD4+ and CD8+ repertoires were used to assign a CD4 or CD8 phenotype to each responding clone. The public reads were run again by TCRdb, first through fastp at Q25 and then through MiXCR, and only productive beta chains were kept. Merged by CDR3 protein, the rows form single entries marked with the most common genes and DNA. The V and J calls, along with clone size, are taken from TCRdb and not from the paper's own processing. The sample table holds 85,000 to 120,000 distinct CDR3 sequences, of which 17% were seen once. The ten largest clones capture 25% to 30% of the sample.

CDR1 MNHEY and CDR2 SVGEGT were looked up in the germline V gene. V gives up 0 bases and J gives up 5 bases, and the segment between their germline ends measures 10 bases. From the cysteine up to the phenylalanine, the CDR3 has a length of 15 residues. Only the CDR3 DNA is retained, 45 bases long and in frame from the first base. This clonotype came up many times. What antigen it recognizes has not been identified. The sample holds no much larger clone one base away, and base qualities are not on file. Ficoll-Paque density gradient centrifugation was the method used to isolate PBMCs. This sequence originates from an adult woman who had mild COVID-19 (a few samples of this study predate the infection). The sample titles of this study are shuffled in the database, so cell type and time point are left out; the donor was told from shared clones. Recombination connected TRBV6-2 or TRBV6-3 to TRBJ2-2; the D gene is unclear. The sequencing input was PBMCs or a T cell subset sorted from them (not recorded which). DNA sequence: TGTGCCAGCAGTTACTCAGGGCAGACGACCGGGGAGCTGTTTTTT. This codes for CASSYSGQTTGELFF.